The next 2 T cell receptor beta chains were all read from a single sample in a study of Tregs in tolerant kidney transplant recipients. Some clones are missing from TCRdb's copy, which holds only in-frame ones; the method was immunoSEQ multiplex PCR. The table records some 88,000 clones, around 90% of them present only once. Sample: CD8+ T cells from blood. The origin of the receptors is a human donor in good health.

The chain combines TRBV15 with TRBJ2-7; tentatively, D is TRBD2 (6 bases). Per germline, CDR1 LNHNV and CDR2 YYDKDF (reference sequence). The V gene lost 4 bases and the J gene lost 2 bases, with 12 bases spanning the gap. The CDR3 spans 14 residues. For the CDR3, the DNA is TGTGCCACCAGCATATCTAGCGAGGCCTACGAGCAGTACTTC. Protein: CATSISSEAYEQYF.

This clone has just one count. The chain employs TRBV7-9 and TRBJ1-2; no definite D call. The V gene's germline CDR1 is SEHNR and CDR2 FQNEAQ (reference sequence). V was shortened by 5 bases and J by 6 bases, with 10 bases between the two germline ends. This CDR3 has 12 amino acids. The CDR3 is CASSLDKNGYTF. CDR3 in DNA: TGTGCCAGCAGCCTTGACAAGAATGGCTACACCTTC.